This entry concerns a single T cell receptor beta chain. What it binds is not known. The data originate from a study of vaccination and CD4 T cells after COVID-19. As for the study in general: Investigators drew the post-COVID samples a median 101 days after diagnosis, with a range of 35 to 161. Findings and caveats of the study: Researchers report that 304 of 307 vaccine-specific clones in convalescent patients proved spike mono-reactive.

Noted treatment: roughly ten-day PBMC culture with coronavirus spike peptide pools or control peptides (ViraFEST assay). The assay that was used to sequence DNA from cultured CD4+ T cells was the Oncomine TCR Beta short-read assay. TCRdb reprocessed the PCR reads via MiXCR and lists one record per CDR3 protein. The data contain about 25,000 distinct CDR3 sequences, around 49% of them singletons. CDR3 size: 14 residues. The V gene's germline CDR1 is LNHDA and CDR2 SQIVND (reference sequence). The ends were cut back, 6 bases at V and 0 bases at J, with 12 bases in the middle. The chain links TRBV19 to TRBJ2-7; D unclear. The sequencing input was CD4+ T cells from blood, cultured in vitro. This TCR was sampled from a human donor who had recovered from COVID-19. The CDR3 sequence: CASRRRGDSYEQYF. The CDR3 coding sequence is TGTGCCAGTAGACGTCGAGGAGACTCCTACGAGCAGTACTTC.